This TCR beta chain was captured in a study of T cell responses to AZD1222 COVID-19 vaccine. The CDR3 covers 17 residues. Germline-derived CDR1 and CDR2 are LNHDA and SQIVND (reference sequence). V dropped 9 bases and J dropped 1; count of bases not matched to a gene: 12. Using immunoSEQ multiplex PCR, the repertoire was profiled, and TCRdb retains in-frame clones only, with some absent. The sample lists 170,000 or so clones; about nine tenths were seen once. The chain couples TRBV19 to TRBJ1-5; TRBD1 matches 10 bases. The receptor was isolated from an adult in good health. Sample: peripheral blood, taken on day 0 of AZD1222 vaccination. Here the CDR3 DNA reads TGTGCCAGCACTGACAGGGGGCGCGCGGAAAGCAATCAGCCCCAGCATTTT. Amino acid sequence: CASTDRGRAESNQPQHF. The full variable domain, completed using reference TRBV19 and TRBJ1-5, is DGGITQSPKYLFRKEGQNVTLSCEQNLNHDAMYWYRQDPGQGLRLIYYSQIVNDFQKGDIAEGYSVSREKKESFPLTVTSAQKNPTAFYLCASTDRGRAESNQPQHFGDGTRLSIL.